The clone carrying this T cell receptor (beta chain) was seen more than once but under ten times. Its antigen is as yet unknown. The data were obtained in a study of T cells after yellow fever vaccination. Whole-study findings and limits: Abundant clonotypes from the bulk population could contaminate FACS-sorted repertoires.

The CDR3 consists of 13 residues. V was trimmed by 6 bases and J by 1 base, leaving 8 bases between them. TCRdb passed the 5' RACE reads through MiXCR, listing each CDR3 protein once. The table records 300,000 to 350,000 distinct CDR3 sequences, 3% to 4.5% of them present only once. V gene TRBV12-3 or TRBV12-4 combines with J gene TRBJ2-3; D may be TRBD2 (5 bases). The sequences come from PBMCs, collected 5 days after the yellow fever booster vaccination. The sequence derives from a man between 18 and 35 years old who received the YFV17D yellow fever vaccine. CDR3: CASSTGGTDTQYF. DNA for the CDR3: TGTGCCAGCAGCACCGGGGGCACAGATACGCAGTATTTT.